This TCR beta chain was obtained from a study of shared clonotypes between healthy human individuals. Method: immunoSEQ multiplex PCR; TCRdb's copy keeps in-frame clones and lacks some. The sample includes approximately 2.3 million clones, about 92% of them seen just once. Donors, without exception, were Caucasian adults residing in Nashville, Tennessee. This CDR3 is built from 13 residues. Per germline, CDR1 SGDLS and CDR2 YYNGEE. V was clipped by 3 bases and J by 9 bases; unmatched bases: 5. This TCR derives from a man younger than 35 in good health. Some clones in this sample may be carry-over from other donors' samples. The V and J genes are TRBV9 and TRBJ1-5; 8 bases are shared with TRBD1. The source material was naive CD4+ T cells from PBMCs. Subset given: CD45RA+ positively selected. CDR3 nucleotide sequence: TGTGCCAGCAGCGGACAGGGGACAGGGCCCCAGCATTTT. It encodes CASSGQGTGPQHF.